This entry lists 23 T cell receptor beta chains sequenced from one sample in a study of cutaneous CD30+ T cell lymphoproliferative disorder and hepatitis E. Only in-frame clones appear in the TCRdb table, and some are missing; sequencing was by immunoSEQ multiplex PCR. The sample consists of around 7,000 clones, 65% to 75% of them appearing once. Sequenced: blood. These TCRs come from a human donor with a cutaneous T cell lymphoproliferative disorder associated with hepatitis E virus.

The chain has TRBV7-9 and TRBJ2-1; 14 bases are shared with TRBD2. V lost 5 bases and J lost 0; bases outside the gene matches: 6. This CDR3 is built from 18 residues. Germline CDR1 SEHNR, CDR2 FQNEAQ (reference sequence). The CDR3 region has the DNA TGTGCCAGCAGCCCCGGACTAGCGGGAGGTAGCTCCTACAATGAGCAGTTCTTC. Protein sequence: CASSPGLAGGSSYNEQFF.

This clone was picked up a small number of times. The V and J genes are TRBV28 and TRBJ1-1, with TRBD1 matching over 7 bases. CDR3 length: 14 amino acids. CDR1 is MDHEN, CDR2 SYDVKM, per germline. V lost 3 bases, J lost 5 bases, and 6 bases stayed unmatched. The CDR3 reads CASSLTGTATEAFF. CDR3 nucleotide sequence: TGTGCCAGCAGTTTGACTGGGACAGCTACTGAAGCTTTCTTT.

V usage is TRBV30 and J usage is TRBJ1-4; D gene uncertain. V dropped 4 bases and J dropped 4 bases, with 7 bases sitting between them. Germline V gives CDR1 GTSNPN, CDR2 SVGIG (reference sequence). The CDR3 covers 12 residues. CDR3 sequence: CAWTTGNEKLFF. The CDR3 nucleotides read TGTGCCTGGACCACGGGTAATGAAAAACTGTTTTTT.

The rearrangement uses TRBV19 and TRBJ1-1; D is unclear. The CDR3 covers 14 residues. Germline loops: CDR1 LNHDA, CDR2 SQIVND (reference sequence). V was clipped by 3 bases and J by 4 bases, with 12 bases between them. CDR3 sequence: CASSISTASTEAFF. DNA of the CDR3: TGTGCCAGTAGTATTAGCACGGCGAGCACTGAAGCTTTCTTT.

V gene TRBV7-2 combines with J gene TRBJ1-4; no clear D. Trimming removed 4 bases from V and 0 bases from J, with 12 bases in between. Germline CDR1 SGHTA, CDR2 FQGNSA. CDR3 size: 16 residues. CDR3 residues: CASSSFNSATNEKLFF. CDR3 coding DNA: TGTGCCAGCAGCTCTTTTAATTCTGCAACTAATGAAAAACTGTTTTTT.

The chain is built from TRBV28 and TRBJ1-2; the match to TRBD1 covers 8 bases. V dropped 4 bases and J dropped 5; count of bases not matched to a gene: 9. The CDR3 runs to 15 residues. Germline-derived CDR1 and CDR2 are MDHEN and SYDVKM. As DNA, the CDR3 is TGTGCCAGCAGTTCCAGGGGGCTATGGCTGTATGGCTACACCTTC. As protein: CASSSRGLWLYGYTF.

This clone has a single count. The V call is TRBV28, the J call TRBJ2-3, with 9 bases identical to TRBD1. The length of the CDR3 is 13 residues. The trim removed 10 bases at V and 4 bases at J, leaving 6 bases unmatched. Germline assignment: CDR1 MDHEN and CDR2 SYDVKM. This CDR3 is CAIQTGGSDTQYF. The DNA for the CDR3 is TGTGCCATCCAAACAGGGGGCTCAGATACGCAGTATTTT.

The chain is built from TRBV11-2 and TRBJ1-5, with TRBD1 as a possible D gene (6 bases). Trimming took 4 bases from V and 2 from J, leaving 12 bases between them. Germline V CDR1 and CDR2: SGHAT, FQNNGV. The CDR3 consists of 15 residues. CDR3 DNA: TGTGCCAGCAGCTACACAGGGTCTGGCAATCAGCCCCAGCATTTT. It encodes CASSYTGSGNQPQHF.

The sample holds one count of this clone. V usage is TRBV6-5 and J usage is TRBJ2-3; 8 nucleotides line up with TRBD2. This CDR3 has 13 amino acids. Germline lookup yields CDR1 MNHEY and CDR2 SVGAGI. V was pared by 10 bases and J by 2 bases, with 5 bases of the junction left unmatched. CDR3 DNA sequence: TGTGCCACCGGACTAGCTAACACAGATACGCAGTATTTT. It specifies CATGLANTDTQYF.

As DNA, the CDR3 is TGTGCCAGCAGTGACTCGTCTAGCGGGAGCACAGATACGCAGTATTTT. Encoded protein: CASSDSSSGSTDTQYF. The chain carries TRBV6-4 and TRBJ2-3; TRBD2 matches 8 bases. Germline-derived CDR1 and CDR2 are MRHNA and SNTAGT. The trim removed 0 bases at V and 0 bases at J, leaving 2 bases unmatched. CDR3 length: 16 residues.

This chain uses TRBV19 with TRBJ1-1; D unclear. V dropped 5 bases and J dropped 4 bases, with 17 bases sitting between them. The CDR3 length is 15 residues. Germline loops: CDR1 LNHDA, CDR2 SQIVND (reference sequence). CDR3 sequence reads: CASSLTSSRVTEAFF. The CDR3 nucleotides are TGTGCCAGTAGTTTAACCTCCTCTCGGGTCACTGAAGCTTTCTTT.

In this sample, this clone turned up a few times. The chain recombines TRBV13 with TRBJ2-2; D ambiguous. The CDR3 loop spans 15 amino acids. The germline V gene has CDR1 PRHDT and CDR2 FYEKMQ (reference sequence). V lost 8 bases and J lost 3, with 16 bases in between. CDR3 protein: CASASRILDTGELFF. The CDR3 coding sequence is TGTGCCAGCGCCTCTAGGATCCTCGACACCGGGGAGCTGTTTTTT.

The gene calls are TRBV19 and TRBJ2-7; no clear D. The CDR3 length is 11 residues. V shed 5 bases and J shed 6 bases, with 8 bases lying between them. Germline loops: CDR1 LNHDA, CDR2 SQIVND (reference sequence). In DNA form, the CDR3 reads TGTGCCAGTAGTTTTGACGGCGAGCAGTACTTC. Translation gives CASSFDGEQYF.

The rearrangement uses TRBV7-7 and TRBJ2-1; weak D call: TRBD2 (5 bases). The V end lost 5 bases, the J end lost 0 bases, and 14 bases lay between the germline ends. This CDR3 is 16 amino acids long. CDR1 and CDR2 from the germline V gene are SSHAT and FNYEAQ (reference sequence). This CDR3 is CASSVDSLVSYNEQFF. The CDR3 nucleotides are TGTGCCAGCAGCGTGGACTCGCTCGTCTCCTACAATGAGCAGTTCTTC.

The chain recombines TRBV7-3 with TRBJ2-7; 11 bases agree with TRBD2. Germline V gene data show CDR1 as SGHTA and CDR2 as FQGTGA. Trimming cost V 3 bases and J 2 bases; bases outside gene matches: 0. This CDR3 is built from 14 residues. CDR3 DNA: TGTGCCAGCAGCTTTAGCGGGGGGGCCTACGAGCAGTACTTC. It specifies CASSFSGGAYEQYF. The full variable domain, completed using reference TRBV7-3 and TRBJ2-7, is GAGVSQTPSNKVTEKGKYVELRCDPISGHTALYWYRQSLGQGPEFLIYFQGTGAADDSGLPNDRFFAVRPEGSVSTLKIQRTERGDSAVYLCASSFSGGAYEQYFGPGTRLTVT.

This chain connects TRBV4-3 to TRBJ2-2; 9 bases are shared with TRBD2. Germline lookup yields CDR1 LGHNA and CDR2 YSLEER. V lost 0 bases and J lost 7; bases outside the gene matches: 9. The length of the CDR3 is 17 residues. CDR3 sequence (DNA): TGCGCCAGCAGCCAAGATAACAGCGGGGGGTATTTCGGGGAGCTGTTTTTT. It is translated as CASSQDNSGGYFGELFF.

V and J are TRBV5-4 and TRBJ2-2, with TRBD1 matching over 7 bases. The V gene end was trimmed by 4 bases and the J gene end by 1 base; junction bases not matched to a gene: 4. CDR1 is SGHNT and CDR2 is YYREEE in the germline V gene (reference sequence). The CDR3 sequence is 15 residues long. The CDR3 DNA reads TGTGCCAGCAGCCCGGGACAGCTGAACACCGGGGAGCTGTTTTTT. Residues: CASSPGQLNTGELFF.

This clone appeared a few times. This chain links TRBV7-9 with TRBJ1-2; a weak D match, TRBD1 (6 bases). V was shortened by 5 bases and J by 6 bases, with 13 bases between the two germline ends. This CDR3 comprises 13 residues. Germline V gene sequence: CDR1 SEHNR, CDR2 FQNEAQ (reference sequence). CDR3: CASSKRGDDGYTF. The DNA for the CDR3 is TGTGCCAGCAGCAAAAGGGGGGATGATGGCTACACCTTC.

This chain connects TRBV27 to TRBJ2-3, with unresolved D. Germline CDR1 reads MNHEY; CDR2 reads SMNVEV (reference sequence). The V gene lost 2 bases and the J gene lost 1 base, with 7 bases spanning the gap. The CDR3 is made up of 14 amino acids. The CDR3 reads CASSLVTRTDTQYF. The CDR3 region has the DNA TGTGCCAGCAGTTTAGTCACCCGCACAGATACGCAGTATTTT.

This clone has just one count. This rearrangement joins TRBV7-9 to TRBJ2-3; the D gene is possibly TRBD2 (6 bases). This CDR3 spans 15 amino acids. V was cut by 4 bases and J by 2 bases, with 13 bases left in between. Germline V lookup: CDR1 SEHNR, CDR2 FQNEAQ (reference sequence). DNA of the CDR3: TGTGCCAGCAGCTCCATCGCGGGGATCACAGATACGCAGTATTTT. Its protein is CASSSIAGITDTQYF.

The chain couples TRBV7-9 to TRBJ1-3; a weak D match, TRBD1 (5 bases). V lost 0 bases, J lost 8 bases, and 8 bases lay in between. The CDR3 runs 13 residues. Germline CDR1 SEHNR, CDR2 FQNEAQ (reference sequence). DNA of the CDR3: TGTGCCAGCAGCTTAGCTGGACAAGACACCATATATTTT. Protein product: CASSLAGQDTIYF.

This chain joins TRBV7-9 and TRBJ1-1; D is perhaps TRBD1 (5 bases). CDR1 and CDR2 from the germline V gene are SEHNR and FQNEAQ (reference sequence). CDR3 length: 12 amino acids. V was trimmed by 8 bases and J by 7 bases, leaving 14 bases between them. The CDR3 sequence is CASWGLSNEAFF. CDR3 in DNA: TGTGCCAGCTGGGGACTCTCAAATGAAGCTTTCTTT.

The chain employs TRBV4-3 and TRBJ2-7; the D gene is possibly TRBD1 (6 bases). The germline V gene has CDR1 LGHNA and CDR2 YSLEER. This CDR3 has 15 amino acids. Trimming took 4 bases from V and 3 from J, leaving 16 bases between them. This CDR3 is CASSPDRGHLYEQYF. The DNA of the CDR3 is TGCGCCAGCAGCCCGGACCGGGGACACCTCTACGAGCAGTACTTC.